This is a list of T cell receptor beta chains from one sample in a study of blood T cell repertoires in COVID-19. This table comes from immunoSEQ multiplex PCR, and its TCRdb copy is limited to in-frame clones, with some not included. The profile shows about 330,000 clones, roughly 90% of them singletons. The sequenced material came from peripheral blood. All receptors come from a woman between 45 and 65 years old with active or convalescent COVID-19. CDR3s include the opening cysteine and the closing phenylalanine or tryptophan. Each record gives: D gene, J gene, clone size, V gene, CDR3 DNA, CDR3 protein. The D gene is left open where the match is weak. Not all rows give a size; the values are once, few, many and, for expanded clones, a class.

>TRBD2|TRBJ2-2|.|TRBV5-5
TGTGCCAGCAGCTTGAGAGTAGCGGGGGGGACGAACACCGGGGAGCTGTTTTTT
CASSLRVAGGTNTGELFF
>TRBD1|TRBJ2-1|.|TRBV7-9
TGTGCCAGCAGCAGAAGGGGACAGAGTTACAATGAGCAGTTCTTC
CASSRRGQSYNEQFF
>TRBD1|TRBJ1-1|once|TRBV7-9
TGTGCCAGCAGCTCGGGTATCATCCGGGACAGGGTCACTGAAGCTTTCTTT
CASSSGIIRDRVTEAFF
>.|TRBJ1-5|.|TRBV19
TGTGCCAGTAGTATAGATCCCGGACATAGCAATCAGCCCCAGCATTTT
CASSIDPGHSNQPQHF
>TRBD1|TRBJ2-1|.|TRBV3-1/TRBV3-2
TGTGCCAGCAGCCGACAGGGGTACGAGCAGTTCTTC
CASSRQGYEQFF
>TRBD1|TRBJ1-1|.|TRBV29-1
TGCAGCGCGCGGACAGGGGGTAAAGAGAACACTGAAGCTTTCTTT
CSARTGGKENTEAFF
>TRBD1|TRBJ2-7|once|TRBV15
TGTGCCACCAGCGGAGGAAGAGGGACAGCAAACAGGGAGCAGTACTTC
CATSGGRGTANREQYF
>.|TRBJ1-1|few|TRBV11-2
TGTGCCAGCAACCGAGGAGGAGTGAACACTGAAGCTTTCTTT
CASNRGGVNTEAFF
>.|TRBJ1-5|.|TRBV10-1
TGCGCCAGCAGTACTACTGACAGGCTTTATCAGCCCCAGCATTTT
CASSTTDRLYQPQHF
>.|TRBJ1-2|.|TRBV6-1
TGTGCCAGCAGTGAAATAGGAAGAGGAGATGGCTACACCTTC
CASSEIGRGDGYTF
>TRBD1|TRBJ2-7|.|TRBV27
TGTGCCAGCAGTCCGTCATCCGGGACAGAGACCTACGAGCAGTACTTC
CASSPSSGTETYEQYF
>.|TRBJ2-2|.|TRBV9
TGTGCCAGCAGCGTAGCCCGAGAGACCGGGGAGCTGTTTTTT
CASSVARETGELFF
>TRBD2|TRBJ2-1|.|TRBV5-1
TGCGCCAGCAGCTTGGGGGGCGGGAGGATAAACAATGAGCAGTTCTTC
CASSLGGGRINNEQFF
>TRBD1|TRBJ1-5|.|TRBV7-8
TGTGCCAGCAGACGGACAGGGTTCAATCAGCCCCAGCATTTT
CASRRTGFNQPQHF
>.|TRBJ1-4|.|TRBV6-2/TRBV6-3
TGTGCCAGCAGTTACTCGTCTAGGGGCGGGGGTGAAAAACTGTTTTTT
CASSYSSRGGGEKLFF
>TRBD1|TRBJ2-3|.|TRBV6-5
TGTGCCAGCAGTCCACAGGGGTTTGGAGATACGCAGTATTTT
CASSPQGFGDTQYF
>.|TRBJ1-3|.|TRBV7-2
TGTGCCAGCAGCTTAAATGGGGCCGCCTCTGGAAACACCATATATTTT
CASSLNGAASGNTIYF
>.|TRBJ2-6|.|TRBV24-1
TGTGCCACCAGTGACCCTCAGGGAGGCTCTGGGGCCAACGTCCTGACTTTC
CATSDPQGGSGANVLTF
>.|TRBJ2-1|.|TRBV6-1
TGTGCCAGCAGTGAGGGTGGGACTTTATACAATGAGCAGTTCTTC
CASSEGGTLYNEQFF
>.|TRBJ2-6|.|TRBV4-2
TGTGCCAGCAGCCAATTTTTGCAGACTGGGGCCAACGTCCTGACTTTC
CASSQFLQTGANVLTF
>.|TRBJ1-1|.|TRBV12-3/TRBV12-4
TGTGCCAGCAGTTTCACCAGGATTGAAGCTTTCTTT
CASSFTRIEAFF
>TRBD1|TRBJ2-5|.|TRBV19
TGTGCCAGTAGTATAGATGGGACAGGGAGGACCCAGTACTTC
CASSIDGTGRTQYF
>.|TRBJ1-1|.|TRBV5-1
TGCGCCAGCAGCGCCGGGGGACTGAACACTGAAGCTTTCTTT
CASSAGGLNTEAFF
>.|TRBJ2-6|.|TRBV10-3
TGTGCCATCAGTGAGTTCACTGGGGCCAACGTCCTGACTTTC
CAISEFTGANVLTF
>TRBD1|TRBJ1-1|.|TRBV24-1
TGTGCCACCAGGGGACAGGACACTGAAGCTTTCTTT
CATRGQDTEAFF
>.|TRBJ2-2|.|TRBV9
TGTGCCAGCAGCGTAGGACTGGGCAGGGAGAACACCGGGGAGCTGTTTTTT
CASSVGLGRENTGELFF
>.|TRBJ2-7|.|TRBV30
TGTGCCTGGAGAATAACAGGAATAGGGGAGCAGTACTTC
CAWRITGIGEQYF
>TRBD1|TRBJ2-7|.|TRBV4-3
TGCGCCAGCAGCCAAGACCTGGACAGGGTCTACGAGCAGTACTTC
CASSQDLDRVYEQYF
>TRBD1|TRBJ1-5|.|TRBV5-8
TGTGCCAGCAGCTCGCTCCGGGACAGGGAGGATCATCGCCAGCCCCAGCATTTT
CASSSLRDREDHRQPQHF
>.|TRBJ2-5|few|TRBV3-1/TRBV3-2
TGTGCCTGCAGATCCACTCAAGAGACCCAGTACTTC
CACRSTQETQYF
>.|TRBJ1-2|.|TRBV11-2
TGTGCCAGCAGCTTAGTGTCGCGGCAGGGGTATGGCTACACCTTC
CASSLVSRQGYGYTF
>.|TRBJ2-2|.|TRBV7-9
TGTGCCAGCAGCTTAGTAGGCGGGAACACCGGGGAGCTGTTTTTT
CASSLVGGNTGELFF
>.|TRBJ2-7|.|TRBV6-1
TGTGCCAGCAGTGAACGGTACGAGCAGTACTTC
CASSERYEQYF
>TRBD1|TRBJ2-5|once|TRBV7-8
TGTGCCAGCAGCCGCCAGGGGGAAGAGACCCAGTACTTC
CASSRQGEETQYF
>.|TRBJ1-1|.|TRBV27
TGTGCCAGCAGTTTGGGGGCAGGGTCGAACACTGAAGCTTTCTTT
CASSLGAGSNTEAFF
>TRBD1|TRBJ1-3|.|TRBV19
TGTGCCAGTAGCAAGGACAGGACTCGCTCTGGAAACACCATATATTTT
CASSKDRTRSGNTIYF
>TRBD2|TRBJ2-7|.|TRBV6-2/TRBV6-3
TGTGCCAGCAGTTATAGCGGGGAAACACTTGGGGAGCAGTACTTC
CASSYSGETLGEQYF
>TRBD1|TRBJ1-3|.|TRBV18
TGTGCCAGCTCACCGGGGACAGGAAGGCGAAACACCATATATTTT
CASSPGTGRRNTIYF
>.|TRBJ1-6|.|TRBV28
TGTGCCAGCAGTTTATTTTCCGGGGGGAATTCACCCCTCCACTTT
CASSLFSGGNSPLHF
>.|TRBJ2-7|.|TRBV4-1
TGCGCCAGCAGCCAAGAAGGTGACGGGACACTGGGGGACGAGCAGTACTTC
CASSQEGDGTLGDEQYF
>.|TRBJ1-1|.|TRBV7-9
TGTGCCAGCAGCTTAAAACAGGGATTGAACACTGAAGCTTTCTTT
CASSLKQGLNTEAFF
>.|TRBJ1-6|once|TRBV27
TGTGCCAGCAGTCCGGACAGAAATAATTCACCCCTCCACTTT
CASSPDRNNSPLHF
>TRBD2|TRBJ2-3|.|TRBV28
TGTGCCAGCAGTATCACGACTAGCGGGAGGAAGGGTAGTAAGCAGTATTTT
CASSITTSGRKGSKQYF
>TRBD1|TRBJ1-4|once|TRBV30
TGTGCCTGGAGGGGCGACAGGGGTCCTCATGAAAAACTGTTTTTT
CAWRGDRGPHEKLFF
>.|TRBJ1-2|.|TRBV6-1
TGTGCCAGCAGTGCCCACGGGGGGGGTGGCAGGATGATTAACTATGGCTACACCTTC
CASSAHGGGGRMINYGYTF
>TRBD1|TRBJ1-2|.|TRBV14
TGTGCCAGCAGCCCGGACAGGCAATTCTATGGCTACACCTTC
CASSPDRQFYGYTF
>TRBD1|TRBJ1-2|.|TRBV30
TGTGCCTGGACTTCCGGGACAGGGAACTATGGCTACACCTTC
CAWTSGTGNYGYTF
>.|TRBJ1-3|few|TRBV27
TGTGCCAGCAGTTTGGAGGGGCCTCTCTCTGGAAACACCATATATTTT
CASSLEGPLSGNTIYF
>TRBD1|TRBJ1-6|.|TRBV5-4
TGTGCCAGCAGCTTGGGGGACAGGGGGATCAGTTCACCCCTCCACTTT
CASSLGDRGISSPLHF
>TRBD2|TRBJ2-1|.|TRBV7-2
TGTGCCAGCAGCTTAGGTCCCGGGCGGGGGGGCCAAAATGAGCAGTTCTTC
CASSLGPGRGGQNEQFF